A selection of T cell receptor beta chains follows, all from one sample in a study of blood T cell repertoires in COVID-19. Clones were read by immunoSEQ multiplex PCR, and TCRdb kept only the in-frame ones, dropping some. The sample lists 250,000 to 350,000 clones; 70% to 90% were seen once. Sequencing was performed on PBMCs or T cells enriched from blood (not recorded which). These receptors came from a woman in her twenties or thirties who had recovered from COVID-19. CDR3s include the opening cysteine and the closing phenylalanine or tryptophan. A D gene is named only where the DNA matches it firmly.

CDR3 length | J gene | D gene | V gene | CDR3 protein
15 | TRBJ1-2 | TRBD1 | TRBV11-2 | CASSLAPGTGYGYTF
14 | TRBJ1-5 | . | TRBV27 | CASSLAGENQPQHF
12 | TRBJ1-1 | TRBD1 | TRBV19 | CASRDRGTEAFF
14 | TRBJ1-1 | TRBD1 | TRBV7-3 | CASSSGTGGTEAFF
13 | TRBJ1-1 | TRBD1 | TRBV12-3/TRBV12-4 | CASRRTGTTEAFF
14 | TRBJ2-7 | . | TRBV9 | CASSVARGDGEQYF
13 | TRBJ2-7 | . | TRBV7-9 | CASSLTSSYEQYF
13 | TRBJ1-2 | . | TRBV30 | CAWSQQENYGYTF
14 | TRBJ1-1 | TRBD1 | TRBV9 | CASSSGTVTTEAFF
13 | TRBJ1-2 | TRBD1 | TRBV29-1 | CSVETGTNYGYTF
14 | TRBJ2-7 | . | TRBV7-3 | CASSQGGYSYEQYF
16 | TRBJ2-7 | . | TRBV7-8 | CASSDRRVGAVYEQYF
14 | TRBJ1-1 | . | TRBV30 | CAWTRNRSGGEAFF
12 | TRBJ2-1 | . | TRBV30 | CAWSSPSYEQFF
14 | TRBJ2-7 | . | TRBV21-1 | CASSLDSLPYEQYF
11 | TRBJ1-1 | . | TRBV20-1 | CSASPQSEAFF
14 | TRBJ1-6 | . | TRBV6-4 | CASGHSSYNSPLHF
14 | TRBJ1-3 | . | TRBV7-9 | CASSHLESGNTIYF
15 | TRBJ2-1 | TRBD2 | TRBV7-2 | CASRALAGGFYEQFF
15 | TRBJ1-5 | . | TRBV28 | CASRSLGHDNQPQHF
13 | TRBJ1-3 | . | TRBV19 | CASSINSGNTIYF
16 | TRBJ1-5 | . | TRBV7-2 | CASSRVGPSGNQPQHF
15 | TRBJ2-2 | TRBD1 | TRBV6-5 | CASRPRTGHGGELFF
15 | TRBJ1-3 | . | TRBV30 | CAWRVAGVSGNTIYF
14 | TRBJ1-3 | . | TRBV6-1 | CASSDRGGGNTIYF
13 | TRBJ1-2 | . | TRBV5-4 | CASSIAGAYGYTF
15 | TRBJ1-5 | . | TRBV6-5 | CASSLDSVSNQPQHF
15 | TRBJ1-1 | . | TRBV19 | CASRRVLSGDTEAFF
14 | TRBJ2-7 | . | TRBV9 | CASSVDAGAREQYF
14 | TRBJ2-5 | . | TRBV9 | CASSVVPSQETQYF
17 | TRBJ2-1 | TRBD2 | TRBV14 | CASSQVTSGGPYNEQFF
13 | TRBJ1-1 | TRBD1 | TRBV11-2 | CASSQGAGTEAFF
14 | TRBJ1-1 | TRBD1 | TRBV5-1 | CASSPTGDGTEAFF
13 | TRBJ1-2 | TRBD1 | TRBV19 | CASSVGQGYGYTF
15 | TRBJ1-4 | . | TRBV5-6 | CASSSTGLFNEKLFF
15 | TRBJ2-3 | . | TRBV11-1 | CASSSDSRVADTQYF
11 | TRBJ1-1 | TRBD1 | TRBV20-1 | CSARTGNEAFF
14 | TRBJ2-1 | . | TRBV9 | CASSAPTTYNEQFF
12 | TRBJ2-1 | . | TRBV30 | CAWSRTGNEQFF
15 | TRBJ1-3 | . | TRBV3-1/TRBV3-2 | CASSQGFKSGNTIYF
13 | TRBJ2-1 | . | TRBV5-4 | CASSLVSLNEQFF
14 | TRBJ2-2 | . | TRBV19 | CASSMDSYTGELFF
15 | TRBJ1-2 | . | TRBV3-1/TRBV3-2 | CASSQDPQSNYGYTF
16 | TRBJ2-1 | TRBD1 | TRBV7-3 | CASSLTWDREKGEQFF